This T cell receptor beta chain derives from a study of post-analysis software for immune sequencing data. Study-level information: Several disease courses (relapsing-remitting, secondary progressive and progressive-relapsing) of multiple sclerosis were included. Broader study findings: The study found TRBV5-6, TRBV5-1 and TRBV20-1 among about five TRBV segments more frequent in patients than controls. F measure grouped same-batch samples tightly together. The study found significantly lower normalized Chao1 diversity in multiple sclerosis patients than in controls.

Unique molecular identifiers tagged the TCR beta cDNA libraries. TCRdb re-called the PCR reads with MiXCR, one entry per CDR3 protein. The table shows about 460,000 distinct CDR3 sequences, with 40% to 55% occurring only once. Trimming removed 1 base at V and 4 bases at J, with 17 bases between. Germline V CDR1 and CDR2: LGHNA, YNFKEQ. The CDR3 sequence is 17 residues long. In this sample, this clonotype turned up a few times. Its antigen is not identified. The gene calls are TRBV4-2 and TRBJ2-1, with D perhaps TRBD2 (6 bases). What was sequenced was blood. The TCR was taken from a girl between 5 and 17 years old with multiple sclerosis. CDR3 in amino acids: CASSQVPGLDLYNEQFF. The CDR3 nucleotides read TGTGCCAGCAGCCAAGTCCCGGGACTTGACCTATACAATGAGCAGTTCTTC.